This T cell receptor (beta chain) appears in the sequencing data of a study of shared clonotypes between healthy human individuals. For the study at large: Contributing individuals were a couple of females and a few males aged 18 to 49. General observations from the study: The rarefaction results pointed to incomplete sorted-subset sequencing despite large depth. For naive CD4 cells, 4% to 5% of clonotypes were shared across four donors.

J lost 6 bases, V lost 8 bases, and 6 bases had no gene match. This CDR3 contains 13 residues. Germline V gene lookup returns CDR1 MDHEN and CDR2 SYDVKM. Method: immunoSEQ multiplex PCR; TCRdb's copy keeps in-frame clones and lacks some. The sample consists of about 380,000 clones, about 97% of them appearing once. This clone occurred once. The antigen is unknown. The sequencing sample was made of memory CD8+ T cells sorted from blood. Stated subset: CD45RO+ cells pooled with CCR7-negative TemRA cells. The sequence was obtained from a man aged 25 to 40 in good health. The V and J genes are TRBV28 and TRBJ2-7; 11 bases match TRBD2. The CDR3 spells CASRYTSGSEQYF. The CDR3 DNA is TGTGCCAGCCGTTACACTAGCGGGAGCGAGCAGTACTTC. The whole variable domain, remainder taken from reference TRBV28 and TRBJ2-7, is DVKVTQSSRYLVKRTGEKVFLECVQDMDHENMFWYRQDPGLGLRLIYFSYDVKMKEKGDIPEGYSVSREKKERFSLILESASTNQTSMYLCASRYTSGSEQYFGPGTRLTVT.